The 8 T cell receptor beta chains in this list originate from one sample, sequenced in a study of shared clonotypes between healthy human individuals (dated by TCRdb to about 2020). Library construction relied on the immunoSEQ multiplex PCR assay. What TCRdb holds here is the immuneACCESS table cut down to in-frame rearrangements. Part of the clones is not present; checked against another copy, under half of the missing clones reflect an unresolved V gene, and the others are unexplained. The sample includes hundreds of thousands of clones, with roughly 73% observed a single time. The ten biggest clones cover 1.5% to 2% of the sample. Sequenced material: memory CD4+ T cells sorted from blood. The sample's cell subset or site label is to be understood as: CD45RA-negative fraction. These receptor sequences come from a woman aged 25-40 years in good health.

The J gene is TRBJ2-2, the V gene TRBV6-5, with D possibly being TRBD2 (6 bases). The V and J ends lost 6 bases and 5 bases respectively, with 10 bases between them. Germline V gives CDR1 MNHEY, CDR2 SVGAGI. This CDR3 region has 13 residues. In DNA, the CDR3 is TGTGCCAGCAGATATAGCGGTACCGGGGAGCTGTTTTTT. This sequence encodes CASRYSGTGELFF.

The gene calls are TRBV15 and TRBJ1-4, with TRBD1 as a possible D gene (5 bases). Trimming took 4 bases from V and 4 from J, leaving 13 bases between them. The CDR3 extends over 15 amino acids. The germline CDR1 and CDR2 sequences are LNHNV and YYDKDF (reference sequence). The chain's CDR3 is CATSTGQDRNEKLFF. CDR3 nucleotide sequence: TGTGCCACCAGCACAGGACAAGATCGTAATGAAAAACTGTTTTTT.

The chain is built from TRBV6-5 and TRBJ2-3; D is uncertain. Trimming removed 6 bases from V and 0 bases from J, with 10 bases in between. The CDR3 is 14 amino acids. CDR1 is MNHEY and CDR2 is SVGAGI in the germline V gene. CDR3 amino acids: CASSQLASTDTQYF. The CDR3 DNA reads TGTGCCAGCAGCCAATTAGCTAGCACAGATACGCAGTATTTT.

The chain uses TRBV5-1 and TRBJ1-1; D gene ambiguous. Germline-derived CDR1 and CDR2 are SGHRS and YFSETQ. The CDR3 runs 15 residues. Trimming cost V 0 bases and J 0 bases, with 9 bases left between them. In DNA, the CDR3 is TGCGCCAGCAGCTTGGGCGGGCAGCTGAACACTGAAGCTTTCTTT. It encodes CASSLGGQLNTEAFF.

This rearrangement joins TRBV11-3 to TRBJ1-6; D not certain. Germline assignment: CDR1 SGHNT and CDR2 YENEEA. V lost 3 bases and J lost 11, with 2 bases in between. CDR3 size: 10 residues. CDR3 in DNA: TGTGCCAGCAGCTTTGCACCCCTCCACTTT. Translation gives CASSFAPLHF.

The rearrangement links TRBV19 to TRBJ2-1; TRBD2 agrees at 14 bases. Germline loops: CDR1 LNHDA, CDR2 SQIVND (reference sequence). J lost 1 base, V lost 5 bases, and 10 bases had no gene match. The CDR3 runs to 19 residues. CDR3 in amino acids: CASSPGTSGRGGSYNEQFF. CDR3 in DNA: TGTGCCAGTAGTCCAGGGACTAGCGGGAGAGGCGGTTCCTACAATGAGCAGTTCTTC.

This clone was detected only a few times. The chain carries TRBV19 and TRBJ2-5; perhaps TRBD2 as D (6 bases). The ends were cut back, 1 base at V and 4 bases at J, with 22 bases in the middle. Looked up from germline, CDR1 is LNHDA and CDR2 is SQIVND (reference sequence). The CDR3 runs 18 residues. The CDR3 sequence is CASSIGSLSGGLRETQYF. The CDR3 nucleotides are TGTGCCAGTAGTATAGGCTCCCTGTCTGGGGGACTGAGAGAGACCCAGTACTTC.

The chain uses TRBV6-5 and TRBJ1-2, with D possibly matching TRBD1 (6 bases). From germline, CDR1 is MNHEY and CDR2 SVGAGI. The ends were cut back, 2 bases at V and 4 bases at J, with 11 bases in the middle. This CDR3 has 14 residues. The DNA of the CDR3 is TGTGCCAGCAGTTACGGTACAGGGCGCTATGGCTACACCTTC. Translating it yields CASSYGTGRYGYTF.